This T cell receptor beta chain is drawn from a study of blood T cell repertoires in COVID-19. Study overall: Material from acute and convalescent COVID-19 was sourced from the United States, Italy and Spain. PBMCs, B-cell-depleted T cells, or T cells provided the cDNA or gDNA that made up the material.

Original processing notes: Cell counts per sample came from amplifying reference gene primers. Profiled with immunoSEQ multiplex PCR; TCRdb holds only in-frame clones, not every one. V and J calls and clone size follow that table, whereas D and trimming were derived from the DNA. The sample includes around 28,000 clones, about 88% of them seen just once. The CDR3 has 14 amino acids. Per the germline V gene, CDR1 is SGHNT and CDR2 is YYREEE (reference sequence). V dropped 4 bases and J dropped 1; count of bases not matched to a gene: 3. The sample comprised peripheral blood. The sequence derives from a human donor with acute or convalescent COVID-19. The donor label of this sample is uncertain. This chain links TRBV5-4 with TRBJ1-1; TRBD1 matches at 8 bases. The CDR3 coding sequence is TGTGCCAGCAGCACTCAGGGGGCGAACACTGAAGCTTTCTTT. It is translated as CASSTQGANTEAFF.